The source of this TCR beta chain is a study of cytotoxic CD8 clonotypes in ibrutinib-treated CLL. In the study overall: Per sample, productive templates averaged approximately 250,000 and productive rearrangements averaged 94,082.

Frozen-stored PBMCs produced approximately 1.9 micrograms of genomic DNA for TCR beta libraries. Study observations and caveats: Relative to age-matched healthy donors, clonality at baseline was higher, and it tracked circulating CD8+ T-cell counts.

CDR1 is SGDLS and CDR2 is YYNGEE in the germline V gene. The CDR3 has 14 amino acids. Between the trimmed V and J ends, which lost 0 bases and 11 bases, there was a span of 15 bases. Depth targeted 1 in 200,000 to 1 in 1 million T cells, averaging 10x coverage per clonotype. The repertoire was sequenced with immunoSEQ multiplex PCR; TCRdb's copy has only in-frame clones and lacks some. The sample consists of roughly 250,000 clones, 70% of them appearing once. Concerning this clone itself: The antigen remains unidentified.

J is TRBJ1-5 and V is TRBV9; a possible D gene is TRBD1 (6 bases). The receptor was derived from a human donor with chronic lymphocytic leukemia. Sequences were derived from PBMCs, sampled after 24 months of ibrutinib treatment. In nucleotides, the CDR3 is TGTGCCAGCAGCGTAGGAGCAGGGAGGGGGGCCCAGCATTTT. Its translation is CASSVGAGRGAQHF. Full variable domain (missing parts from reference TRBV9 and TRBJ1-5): DSGVTQTPKHLITATGQRVTLRCSPRSGDLSVYWYQQSLDQGLQFLIQYYNGEERAKGNILERFSAQQFPDLHSELNLSSLELGDSALYFCASSVGAGRGAQHFGDGTRLSIL.